The 20 T cell receptor beta chains below were found in one sample sequenced in a study of shared clonotypes between healthy human individuals. Clones were sequenced by immunoSEQ multiplex PCR, and TCRdb holds only the in-frame ones, with some missing. The data contain about 490,000 clones, 70% to 80% of them singletons. Sequenced sample: PBMCs. These receptors came from a woman aged 35 to 49 in good health. Some clones in this sample may be carry-over from other donors' samples.

The chain couples TRBV30 to TRBJ1-1; 7 bases align to TRBD1. The trim removed 8 bases at V and 0 bases at J, leaving 15 bases unmatched. The CDR3 is made up of 16 amino acids. Germline V gene lookup returns CDR1 GTSNPN and CDR2 SVGIG (reference sequence). The CDR3 DNA sequence: TGTGCCGGCGTACCGGGACAGACCTTTTTGAACACTGAAGCTTTCTTT. This sequence encodes CAGVPGQTFLNTEAFF. Full variable domain (rest looked up from reference TRBV30 and TRBJ1-1): SQTIHQWPATLVQPVGSPLSLECTVEGTSNPNLYWYRQAAGRGLQLLFYSVGIGQISSEVPQNLSASRPQDRQFILSSKKLLLSDSGFYLCAGVPGQTFLNTEAFFGQGTRLTVV.

The genes are TRBV7-2 and TRBJ2-5; D uncertain. With the DNA end fitting TRBJ2-7 better, the J assignment may be wrong. Germline loops: CDR1 SGHTA, CDR2 FQGNSA. This CDR3 contains 16 residues. The CDR3: CASSLGVQMPPYEQYF. The DNA of the CDR3 is TGTGCCAGCAGCTTAGGGGTACAAATGCCTCCCTACGAGCAGTACTTC.

This chain joins TRBV9 and TRBJ2-1; 9 nucleotides line up with TRBD2. The CDR3 runs 15 residues. Losses at the gene ends were 0 bases for V and 9 bases for J; bases not matched to a gene: 7. CDR1 SGDLS and CDR2 YYNGEE come from the germline V gene. CDR3 DNA: TGTGCCAGCAGCGTAGCGAGTTTAGCGGGAGTTGAGCAGTTCTTC. This gives the protein CASSVASLAGVEQFF.

The chain recombines TRBV7-6 with TRBJ1-2; 9 positions agree with TRBD1. This CDR3 region has 13 residues. The V segment lost 3 bases and the J segment 9 bases; nucleotides outside the gene matches: 5. From germline, CDR1 is SGHVS and CDR2 FNYEAQ. The CDR3 loop reads CASSFSDRGRYTF. The DNA of the CDR3 is TGTGCCAGCAGCTTCTCGGACAGGGGACGCTACACCTTC.

J is TRBJ2-3 and V is TRBV30; 11 nucleotides align to TRBD2. The CDR3 is 15 residues long. CDR1 is GTSNPN, CDR2 SVGIG, per germline (reference sequence). V dropped 2 bases and J dropped 2; count of bases not matched to a gene: 3. CDR3 in DNA: TGTGCCTGGAGTCCACTAGCGGGAGCCACAGATACGCAGTATTTT. This encodes CAWSPLAGATDTQYF.

To note about this clone: Other DNA sequences in the same sample also yield this CDR3. The chain combines TRBV5-1 with TRBJ2-2, with D unresolved. Looked up from germline, CDR1 is SGHRS and CDR2 is YFSETQ. The CDR3 extends over 14 amino acids. With 1 base removed from V and 1 base from J, the gap between germline ends came to 5 bases. CDR3 amino acids: CASSLRRNTGELFF. CDR3 bases: TGCGCCAGCAGCTTGCGGCGGAACACCGGGGAGCTGTTTTTT.

The rearrangement joins TRBV7-9 to TRBJ2-1; tentative D call: TRBD2 (5 bases). V was shortened by 0 bases and J by 5 bases, with 5 bases between the two germline ends. Per the germline V gene, CDR1 is SEHNR and CDR2 is FQNEAQ (reference sequence). This CDR3 spans 13 amino acids. The CDR3 nucleotides read TGTGCCAGCAGCTTAGCTAGCGACAATGAGCAGTTCTTC. Amino acid sequence: CASSLASDNEQFF.

The chain employs TRBV10-3 and TRBJ2-3, with a weak D call TRBD1 (7 bases). The germline CDR1 and CDR2 sequences are ENHRY and SYGVKD. With 3 bases removed from V and 5 bases from J, the gap between germline ends came to 12 bases. This CDR3 has 14 amino acids. This CDR3 is CAISERQGGDTQYF. The CDR3 nucleotides are TGTGCCATCAGTGAAAGGCAGGGGGGAGATACGCAGTATTTT.

As for this clone: This likely stems from a read error, as it lies one base from a far larger clone. The chain uses TRBV29-1 and TRBJ2-3; D gene unclear. CDR1 and CDR2 from the germline V gene are SQVTM and ANQGSEA. The ends were cut back, 4 bases at V and 0 bases at J, with 14 bases in the middle. The CDR3 spans 15 residues. Here the CDR3 reads CSVVLLVTSTDTQYF. The DNA for the CDR3 is TGCAGCGTTGTCTTGCTGGTAACTAGCACAGATACGCAGTATTTT.

The chain combines TRBV30 with TRBJ1-4, with D perhaps TRBD1 (6 bases). CDR1 and CDR2 (germline): GTSNPN, SVGIG (reference sequence). The CDR3 spans 13 residues. Trimming removed 0 bases from V and 8 bases from J, with 10 bases in between. CDR3 sequence: CAWSVEGGEKLFF. As DNA, the CDR3 is TGTGCCTGGAGTGTGGAGGGGGGGGAAAAACTGTTTTTT.

V is TRBV11-2 and J is TRBJ1-4; no definite D call. Germline CDR1 is SGHAT and CDR2 is FQNNGV. V was shortened by 1 base and J by 7 bases, with 10 bases between the two germline ends. There are 14 residues in the CDR3. This CDR3 reads CASSLGRGFEKLFF. Here the CDR3 DNA reads TGTGCCAGCAGCTTAGGTCGTGGTTTTGAAAAACTGTTTTTT. The full variable domain, completed using reference TRBV11-2 and TRBJ1-4, is EAGVAQSPRYKIIEKRQSVAFWCNPISGHATLYWYQQILGQGPKLLIQFQNNGVVDDSQLPKDRFSAERLKGVDSTLKIQPAKLEDSAVYLCASSLGRGFEKLFFGSGTQLSVL.

The rearrangement uses TRBV7-9 and TRBJ2-1, with D possibly being TRBD2 (6 bases). V shed 7 bases and J shed 9 bases, with 22 bases lying between them. The germline gives CDR1 SEHNR, CDR2 FQNEAQ (reference sequence). This CDR3 spans 15 amino acids. The CDR3 loop reads CASTPGVELKSEQFF. CDR3 bases: TGTGCCAGCACCCCGGGGGTGGAACTAAAATCTGAGCAGTTCTTC. The whole variable domain, filled in from reference TRBV7-9 and TRBJ2-1, reads DTGVSQNPRHKITKRGQNVTFRCDPISEHNRLYWYRQTLGQGPEFLTYFQNEAQLEKSRLLSDRFSAERPKGSFSTLEIQRTEQGDSAMYLCASTPGVELKSEQFFGPGTRLTVL.

On this clone: The same CDR3 is also encoded by other DNA sequences in this sample. J is TRBJ1-2 and V is TRBV30, with a possible D match to TRBD1 (5 bases). CDR1 and CDR2 from the germline V gene are GTSNPN and SVGIG (reference sequence). This CDR3 spans 13 amino acids. The V end was cut by 3 bases, the J end by 5 bases, with 13 bases between. DNA of the CDR3: TGTGCCTGGAGCGCCGGGACGGATTATGGCTACACCTTC. Residues: CAWSAGTDYGYTF. Looking up the rest from reference TRBV30 and TRBJ1-2 gives the full variable domain: SQTIHQWPATLVQPVGSPLSLECTVEGTSNPNLYWYRQAAGRGLQLLFYSVGIGQISSEVPQNLSASRPQDRQFILSSKKLLLSDSGFYLCAWSAGTDYGYTFGSGTRLTVV.

V gene TRBV5-1 combines with J gene TRBJ1-4; TRBD1 aligns across 8 bases. V lost 4 bases, J lost 7 bases, and 15 bases stayed unmatched. Germline CDR1 is SGHRS and CDR2 is YFSETQ. CDR3 length equals 17 residues. The CDR3 nucleotides are TGCGCCAGCAGCACCCGAGCGGACAGGGAGAAGGGTGAAAAACTGTTTTTT. It codes for CASSTRADREKGEKLFF.

This clone was counted a single time. The chain links TRBV4-2 to TRBJ2-5; 8 positions match TRBD2. From germline, CDR1 is LGHNA and CDR2 YNFKEQ. The CDR3 sequence is 16 residues long. Unmatched junction bases numbered 8, after V lost 4 bases and J lost 1 base. CDR3 DNA: TGTGCCAGCAGCCTTACTCTAGCGGGCACCCAAGAGACCCAGTACTTC. Amino acid sequence: CASSLTLAGTQETQYF.

This clone has a single count. The chain couples TRBV28 to TRBJ1-5, with D unclear. The V and J ends lost 2 bases and 7 bases respectively, with 9 bases between them. This CDR3 is built from 13 residues. Per the germline V gene, CDR1 is MDHEN and CDR2 is SYDVKM. The CDR3 bases are TGTGCCAGCAGTTTAGGGTGGGAGCAGCCCCAGCATTTT. The encoded protein is CASSLGWEQPQHF.

V is TRBV10-3 and J is TRBJ2-7; a possible D gene is TRBD1 (6 bases). V was cut by 0 bases and J by 5 bases, with 17 bases left in between. The germline gives CDR1 ENHRY, CDR2 SYGVKD. This CDR3 region has 16 residues. CDR3 nucleotides: TGTGCCATCAGTGAGTCAGGCAGCAGGGGCAGCGACGAGCAGTACTTC. Protein sequence: CAISESGSRGSDEQYF.

This clone was seen a handful of times. V and J are TRBV27 and TRBJ2-7; D assignment may be TRBD1 or TRBD2 (5 bases each). Germline V gene sequence: CDR1 MNHEY, CDR2 SMNVEV (reference sequence). This CDR3 spans 14 amino acids. Trimming removed 6 bases at V and 5 bases at J, with 17 bases between. The CDR3 loop reads CASSAREGPNEQYF. The CDR3, as DNA: TGTGCCAGCAGCGCCCGAGAGGGGCCCAACGAGCAGTACTTC.

The chain joins TRBV5-1 to TRBJ2-6; D gene ambiguous. The CDR3 sequence is 15 residues long. Trimming shortened V by 3 bases and J by 0 bases, and 7 bases separated the two germline ends. The V gene's germline CDR1 is SGHRS and CDR2 YFSETQ. The CDR3 loop reads CASSSLPSGANVLTF. In nucleotides, the CDR3 is TGCGCCAGCAGCTCCTTACCCTCTGGGGCCAACGTCCTGACTTTC. The variable domain in full, with the rest retrieved from reference TRBV5-1 and TRBJ2-6, is KAGVTQTPRYLIKTRGQQVTLSCSPISGHRSVSWYQQTPGQGLQFLFEYFSETQRNKGNFPGRFSGRQFSNSRSEMNVSTLELGDSALYLCASSSLPSGANVLTFGAGSRLTVL.

This clone was seen ten or more times. This rearrangement joins TRBV28 to TRBJ2-1; possibly TRBD2 for D (6 bases). V lost 5 bases and J lost 7, with 15 bases in between. CDR1 and CDR2 (germline): MDHEN, SYDVKM. The CDR3 spans 14 residues. The CDR3 DNA is TGTGCCAGCAGTCCAGCGGGCCCGAGGAATGAGCAGTTCTTC. Translation gives CASSPAGPRNEQFF.